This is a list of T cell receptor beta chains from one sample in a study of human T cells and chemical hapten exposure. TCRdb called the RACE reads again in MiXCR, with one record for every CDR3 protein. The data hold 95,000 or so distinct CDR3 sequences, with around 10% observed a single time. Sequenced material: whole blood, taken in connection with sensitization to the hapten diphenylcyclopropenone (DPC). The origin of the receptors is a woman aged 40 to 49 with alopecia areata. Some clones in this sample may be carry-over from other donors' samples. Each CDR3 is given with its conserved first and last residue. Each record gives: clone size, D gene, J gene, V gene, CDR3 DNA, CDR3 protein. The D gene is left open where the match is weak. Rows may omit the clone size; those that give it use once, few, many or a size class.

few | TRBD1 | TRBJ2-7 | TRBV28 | TGTGCCAGCAGTTCCCCGGGACAGCTAACCTACGAGCAGTACTTC | CASSSPGQLTYEQYF
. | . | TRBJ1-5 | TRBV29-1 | TGCAGCGTCGTACAGGGAAGTGGTCAGCCCCAGCATTTT | CSVVQGSGQPQHF
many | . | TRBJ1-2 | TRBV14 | TGTGCCAGCAGCCAAGAGGCCACAGCTCGCTCGAACTATGGCTACACCTTC | CASSQEATARSNYGYTF
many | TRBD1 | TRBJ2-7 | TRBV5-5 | TGTGCCAGCAGCTTAACAGGGGACCGGTCCGAGCAGTACTTC | CASSLTGDRSEQYF
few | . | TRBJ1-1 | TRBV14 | TGTGCCCGAAATCCGGACAGCACTGAAGCTTTCTTT | CARNPDSTEAFF
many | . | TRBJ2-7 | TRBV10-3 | TGTGCCATCGGGCTAAGTTCCGACGAGCAGTACTTC | CAIGLSSDEQYF
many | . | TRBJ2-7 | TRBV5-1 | TGCGCCAGCAGCTTTAGCGTTGGGCCCTACGAGCAGTACTTC | CASSFSVGPYEQYF
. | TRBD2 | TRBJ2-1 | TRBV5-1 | TGCGCCAGCAGCTTGGCAGGGCTAGCGGGATATGAGCAGTTCTTC | CASSLAGLAGYEQFF
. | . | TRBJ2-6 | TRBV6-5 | TGTGCCAGCAGGACCAACAGGGCCAACGTCCTGACTTTC | CASRTNRANVLTF
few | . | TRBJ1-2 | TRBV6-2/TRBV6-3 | TGTGCCAGCACCCTATCTTCTCACGGGGTTAACTATGGCTACACCTTC | CASTLSSHGVNYGYTF
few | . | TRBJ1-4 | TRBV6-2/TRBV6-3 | TGTGCCAGCAGACAAGAACCAACTAATGAAAAACTGTTTTTT | CASRQEPTNEKLFF
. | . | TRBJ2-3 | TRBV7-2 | TGTGCCAGCAGCTCTACCCCCCATGAGGCGCTTACGCAGTATTTT | CASSSTPHEALTQYF
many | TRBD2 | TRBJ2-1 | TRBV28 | TGTGCCAGTGGGGAGGGGAACCCGGGTGAGCAGTTCTTC | CASGEGNPGEQFF
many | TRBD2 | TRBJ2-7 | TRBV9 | TGTGCCAGCAGCGAATCTAGCGGGAGCTCCTACGAGCAGTACTTC | CASSESSGSSYEQYF
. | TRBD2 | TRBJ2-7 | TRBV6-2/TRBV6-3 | TGTGCCAGCAGCCTTAGCGGGGGGGCAGACGAGCAGTACTTC | CASSLSGGADEQYF
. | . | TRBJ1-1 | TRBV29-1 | TGCAGTGTCGTCGTCCAATTGAACACTGAAGCTTTCTTT | CSVVVQLNTEAFF
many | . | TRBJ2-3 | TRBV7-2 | TGTGCCAGCAGCCACGCCACAGATACGCAGTATTTT | CASSHATDTQYF
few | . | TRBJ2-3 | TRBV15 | TGTGCCACCAGCAGAGACATTCGAACAGATACGCAGTATTTT | CATSRDIRTDTQYF
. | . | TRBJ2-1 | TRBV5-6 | TGTGCCAGCAGCTTCAGGGGCCATGAGCAGTTCTTC | CASSFRGHEQFF
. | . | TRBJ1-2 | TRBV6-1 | TGTGCCAGCAGTGAAACATGGGACTATGGCTACACCTTC | CASSETWDYGYTF
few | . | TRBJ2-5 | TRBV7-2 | TGTGCCAGCAGCTTAGAGCCCTTGAAAGAGACCCAGTACTTC | CASSLEPLKETQYF
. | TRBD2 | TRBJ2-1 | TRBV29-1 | TGCAGCGTTGTGAGGCTAGCGGGCTCGGGGGGTGAGCAGTTCTTC | CSVVRLAGSGGEQFF
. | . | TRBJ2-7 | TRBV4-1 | TGCGCCAGCAGCCCCCCACATACCGACTACGAGCAGTACTTC | CASSPPHTDYEQYF